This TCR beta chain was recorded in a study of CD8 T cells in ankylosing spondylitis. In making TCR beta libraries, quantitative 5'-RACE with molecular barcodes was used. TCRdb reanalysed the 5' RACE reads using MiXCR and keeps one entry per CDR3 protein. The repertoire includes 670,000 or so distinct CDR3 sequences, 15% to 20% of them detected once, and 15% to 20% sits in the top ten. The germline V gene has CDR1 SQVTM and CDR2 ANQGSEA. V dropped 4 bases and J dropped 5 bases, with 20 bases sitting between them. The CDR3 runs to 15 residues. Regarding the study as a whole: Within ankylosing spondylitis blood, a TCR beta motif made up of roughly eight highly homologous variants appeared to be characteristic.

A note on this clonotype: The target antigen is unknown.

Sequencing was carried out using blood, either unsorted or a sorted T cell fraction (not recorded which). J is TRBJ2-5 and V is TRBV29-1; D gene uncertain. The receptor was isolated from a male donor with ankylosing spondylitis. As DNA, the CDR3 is TGCAGCGTTGGAGGTGGGCTGGCAGCGATGGAGACCCAGTACTTC. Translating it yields CSVGGGLAAMETQYF. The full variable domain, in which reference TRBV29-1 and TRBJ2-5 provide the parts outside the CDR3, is SAVISQKPSRDICQRGTSLTIQCQVDSQVTMMFWYRQQPGQSLTLIATANQGSEATYESGFVIDKFPISRPNLTFSTLTVSNMSPEDSSIYLCSVGGGLAAMETQYFGPGTRLLVL.